The clone carrying this T cell receptor beta chain occurred many times. Its antigen is still unknown. The data are from a study of naive and memory T cell subsets. Treatment specified: skin biopsy from PPD injection site in Mantoux-positive individual. A UMI-containing oligonucleotide was joined by 3' ligation to the TCR cDNA template. Tuberculin skin test biopsies were taken where PPD was injected in Mantoux-positive people. General observations from the study: Potentially, T cell activation and differentiation skew this RNA-based measurement.

This CDR3 spans 14 amino acids. V lost 4 bases to trimming and J lost 7 bases; unmatched junction nucleotides: 8. CDR1 is MDHEN, CDR2 SYDVKM, per germline. Amplification of ligated cDNA took four PCR rounds with SP2 and nested alpha and beta constant primers. MiXCR, run by TCRdb on the UMI-ligation and nested PCR reads, gives a single entry per CDR3 protein. Of 35,000 to 40,000 distinct CDR3 sequences listed, roughly 11% are singletons. Sequencing used skin, obtained from a tuberculin skin test site. This sequence originates from an adult in good health. The chain uses TRBV28 and TRBJ1-2, with 8 bases fitting TRBD1. CDR3 protein: CASSSGQATGGYTF. The CDR3 coding sequence is TGTGCCAGCAGTTCGGGACAGGCTACGGGTGGCTACACCTTC.